This TCR beta chain was captured by sequencing in a study of metastatic and nonmetastatic thyroid tumors. Each patient came to thyroid surgery without any prior treatment (of any kind). In the source study's methods: To classify distant metastasis in papillary thyroid cancer, a model was built from CDR3 differences across clinicopathological groups. TCRdb re-clonotyped the PCR reads through MiXCR. These V and J calls are TCRdb output, not the study's own analysis. Among roughly 53,000 clones listed, roughly 20% were seen once. This clone occurred many times. V was clipped by 10 bases and J by 5 bases; unmatched bases: 10. The V gene's germline CDR1 is MNHNS and CDR2 SASEGT. This CDR3 has 14 amino acids.

The TCR comes from a female donor with papillary thyroid cancer or a benign thyroid nodule (not recorded which). Some clones in this sample may be carry-over from other donors' samples. The chain carries TRBV6-1 and TRBJ2-5; 10 bases line up with TRBD1. Sample: blood. The chain's CDR3 is CATTPDRGLETQYF. CDR3 coding DNA: TGTGCCACCACCCCAGACAGGGGGCTTGAGACCCAGTACTTC.